These 12 T cell receptor beta chains originate from one sample sequenced in a study of OX40 agonist ivuxolimab in advanced cancers. Profiled with immunoSEQ multiplex PCR; TCRdb holds only in-frame clones, not every one. This sample has over 55,000 clones, with roughly 84% found just once. The starting material was CD4+ or CD8+ T cells sorted from blood, obtained in a trial of the OX40 agonist ivuxolimab. The receptors come from an adult with an advanced solid tumor such as melanoma, head and neck, liver or kidney cancer.

The chain recombines TRBV9 with TRBJ2-1, with D maybe TRBD2 (5 bases). Trimming cost V 4 bases and J 10 bases, with 18 bases left between them. Germline CDR1 is SGDLS and CDR2 is YYNGEE. CDR3 size: 14 residues. The CDR3 here is CASSPSLGVGEQFF. Written as DNA, the CDR3 is TGTGCCAGCAGCCCCTCTCTCGGGGTGGGGGAGCAGTTCTTC.

This clone was seen more than once but under ten times. The rearrangement uses TRBV11-2 and TRBJ2-2; D might be TRBD1 or TRBD2, each matching 5 bases. The germline gives CDR1 SGHAT, CDR2 FQNNGV. Trimming cost V 5 bases and J 5 bases, with 21 bases left between them. The CDR3 consists of 17 residues. Here the CDR3 reads CASSTGEGRVGTGELFF. The CDR3, as DNA: TGTGCCAGCAGCACCGGAGAGGGCAGGGTGGGGACCGGGGAGCTGTTTTTT.

V usage is TRBV7-9 and J usage is TRBJ1-1; 11 nucleotides agree with TRBD1. Germline lookup yields CDR1 SEHNR and CDR2 FQNEAQ (reference sequence). CDR3 length: 14 amino acids. V was clipped by 3 bases and J by 4 bases; unmatched bases: 1. This CDR3 reads CASSFGQGATEAFF. As DNA, the CDR3 is TGTGCCAGCAGCTTTGGACAGGGGGCCACTGAAGCTTTCTTT.

The gene calls are TRBV7-9 and TRBJ1-4, with 11 bases that match TRBD1. With 3 bases clipped from V and 11 bases from J, the junction kept 5 bases outside the gene matches. This CDR3 has 14 residues. In germline, CDR1 is SEHNR, CDR2 FQNEAQ (reference sequence). The CDR3 reads CASSFGQGAWKLFF. The CDR3 DNA sequence: TGTGCCAGCAGCTTCGGACAGGGGGCTTGGAAACTGTTTTTT.

V usage is TRBV7-2 and J usage is TRBJ1-3; TRBD1 matches 9 bases. The V and J ends lost 5 bases and 2 bases, in that order; junction bases with no gene match: 4. Germline assignment: CDR1 SGHTA and CDR2 FQGNSA. The CDR3 is 15 residues long. CDR3 in amino acids: CASSPGTGPGNTIYF. The CDR3 region has the DNA TGTGCCAGCAGCCCGGGGACAGGGCCTGGAAACACCATATATTTT.

The J gene is TRBJ1-5, the V gene TRBV9; D unclear. The CDR3 spans 15 residues. Germline V gene sequence: CDR1 SGDLS, CDR2 YYNGEE. Trimming removed 0 bases from V and 0 bases from J, with 7 bases in between. DNA for the CDR3: TGTGCCAGCAGCGTAGACCCCTATAGCAATCAGCCCCAGCATTTT. Protein: CASSVDPYSNQPQHF.

The V gene is TRBV2, the J gene TRBJ1-2; D not certain. Germline V CDR1 and CDR2: SNHLY, FYNNEI. Trimming removed 2 bases at V and 4 bases at J, with 11 bases between. The CDR3 has 14 residues. In nucleotides, the CDR3 is TGTGCCAGCAGTGAACTCGGAACGGGCTATGGCTACACCTTC. It encodes CASSELGTGYGYTF.

In DNA form, the CDR3 reads TGTGCCAGCAGCGTGACTAGCGGCTACAATGAGCAGTTCTTC. Translation: CASSVTSGYNEQFF. The rearrangement uses TRBV9 and TRBJ2-1; 9 nucleotides match TRBD2. With V trimmed by 2 bases and J by 3 bases, 0 bases remained unmatched. From germline, CDR1 is SGDLS and CDR2 YYNGEE. CDR3 size: 14 residues.

The chain is built from TRBV19 and TRBJ2-2, with a weak D call TRBD2 (5 bases). CDR3 length: 16 amino acids. V was cut by 3 bases and J by 7 bases, with 18 bases left in between. The germline V gene encodes CDR1 LNHDA and CDR2 SQIVND (reference sequence). The CDR3 sequence: CASSIRTSSEVGELFF. The DNA for the CDR3 is TGTGCCAGTAGTATTAGAACTAGTTCTGAAGTCGGGGAGCTGTTTTTT.

The chain joins TRBV29-1 to TRBJ1-4, with no clear D. Germline values: CDR1 SQVTM, CDR2 ANQGSEA. The germline V and J ends were trimmed by 5 bases and 7 bases, with 17 bases remaining between them. This CDR3 has 14 residues. The CDR3 reads CSVRGGGRSEKLFF. CDR3 coding DNA: TGCAGCGTTCGAGGTGGAGGAAGGAGTGAAAAACTGTTTTTT.

This clone was observed a handful of times. The V call is TRBV4-1, the J call TRBJ1-3, with 8 bases lining up with TRBD1. Germline CDR1 and CDR2: MGHRA and YSYEKL. V trimming: 4 bases; J trimming: 3 bases; junction bases outside the gene matches: 5. CDR3 length: 15 amino acids. Here the CDR3 reads CASSLGQGDGNTIYF. Written as DNA, the CDR3 is TGCGCCAGCAGCCTCGGACAGGGAGATGGAAACACCATATATTTT.

V usage is TRBV5-4 and J usage is TRBJ2-5; TRBD2 matches at 9 bases. The DNA end favors TRBJ2-7, so the J call may be wrong. This CDR3 spans 16 amino acids. Looked up from germline, CDR1 is SGHNT and CDR2 is YYREEE (reference sequence). CDR3 sequence: CASSPGVAGGPYEQYF. As DNA, the CDR3 is TGTGCCAGCAGCCCAGGCGTGGCGGGAGGGCCTTACGAGCAGTACTTC.